This entry features one TCR beta chain sequence. With V trimmed by 3 bases and J by 0 bases, 9 bases remained unmatched. The CDR3 contains 18 residues. Per germline, CDR1 SGDLS and CDR2 YYNGEE. The source of the sample is a study of blood T cell repertoires in COVID-19. Whole-study context: Samples representing acute and convalescent COVID-19 were sourced from the United States, Italy and Spain. PBMCs, B-cell-depleted T cells, or T cells provided the cDNA or gDNA that made up the material.

In the original analysis: Reference gene primers were amplified, and this amplification served to estimate nucleated cell counts. Method: immunoSEQ multiplex PCR; TCRdb's copy keeps in-frame clones and lacks some. The V and J calls and clone size were taken over from that table, and D and trimming were inferred from the DNA. The table shows fewer than 150,000 clones, with around 90% occurring only once. Sequenced material: peripheral blood. The genes are TRBV9 and TRBJ2-3; 11 bases match TRBD2. The sequence came from a woman aged 45-59 years with acute or convalescent COVID-19. The CDR3 region has the DNA TGTGCCAGCAGCGCCGGGAGACTAGCGGGAAGTAGCACAGATACGCAGTATTTT. Translation gives CASSAGRLAGSSTDTQYF.